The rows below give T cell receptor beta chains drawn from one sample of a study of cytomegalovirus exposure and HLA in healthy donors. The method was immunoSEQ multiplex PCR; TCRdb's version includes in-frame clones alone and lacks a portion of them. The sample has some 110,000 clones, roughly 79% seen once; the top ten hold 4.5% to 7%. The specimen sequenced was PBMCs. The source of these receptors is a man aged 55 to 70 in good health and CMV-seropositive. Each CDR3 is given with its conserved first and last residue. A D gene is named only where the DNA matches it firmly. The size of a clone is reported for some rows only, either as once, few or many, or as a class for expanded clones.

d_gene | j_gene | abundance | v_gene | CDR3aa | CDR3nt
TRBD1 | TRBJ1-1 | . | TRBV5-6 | CASSQSGTGGEAFF | TGTGCCAGCAGCCAGAGTGGGACAGGGGGCGAAGCTTTCTTT
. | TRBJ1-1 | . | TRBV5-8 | CASSLFGVTGTEAFF | TGTGCCAGCAGCTTGTTTGGGGTGACGGGGACTGAAGCTTTCTTT
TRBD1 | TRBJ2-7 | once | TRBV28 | CASSSGTVIYEQYF | TGTGCCAGCAGTTCCGGGACAGTAATCTACGAGCAGTACTTC
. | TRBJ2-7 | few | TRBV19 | CASSLGARTEQYF | TGTGCCAGTAGTCTAGGAGCCAGGACTGAGCAGTACTTC
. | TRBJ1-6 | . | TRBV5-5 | CASSLEQTTNSPLHF | TGTGCCAGCAGCTTGGAACAGACGACGAATTCACCCCTCCACTTT
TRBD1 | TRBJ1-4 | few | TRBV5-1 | CASRGTGSNEKLFF | TGCGCCAGCAGAGGGACAGGTTCTAATGAAAAACTGTTTTTT
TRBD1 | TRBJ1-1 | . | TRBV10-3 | CTISATGGNTEAFF | TGTACCATCAGTGCGACAGGGGGGAACACTGAAGCTTTCTTT
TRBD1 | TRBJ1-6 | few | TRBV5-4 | CASSTPDRGVNSPLHF | TGTGCCAGCAGCACCCCGGACAGGGGAGTTAATTCACCCCTCCACTTT
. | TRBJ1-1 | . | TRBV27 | CASSFGGGVTEAFF | TGTGCCAGCAGTTTTGGTGGCGGGGTCACTGAAGCTTTCTTT
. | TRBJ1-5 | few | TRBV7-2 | CASKSGIWQPQHF | TGTGCCAGCAAATCAGGGATTTGGCAGCCCCAGCATTTT
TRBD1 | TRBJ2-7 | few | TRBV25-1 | CASSRTGGPYEQYF | TGTGCCAGCAGCAGGACAGGGGGACCCTACGAGCAGTACTTC
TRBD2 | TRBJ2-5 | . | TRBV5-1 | CASSLAGAGETQYF | TGCGCCAGCAGCTTAGCGGGGGCCGGGGAGACCCAGTACTTC
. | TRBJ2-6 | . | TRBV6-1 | CASSGGRSGANVLTF | TGTGCCAGCAGTGGAGGTCGCTCTGGGGCCAACGTCCTGACTTTC
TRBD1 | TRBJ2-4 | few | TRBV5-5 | CASSPYRQGENIQYF | TGTGCCAGCAGCCCATATCGACAGGGAGAAAACATTCAGTACTTC
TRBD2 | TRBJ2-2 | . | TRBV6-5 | CASSSDAGGLSGELFF | TGTGCCAGCAGTTCGGATGCGGGGGGCCTGAGCGGGGAGCTGTTTTTT
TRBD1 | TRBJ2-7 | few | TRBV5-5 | CASSFQGQDYYEQYF | TGTGCCAGCAGCTTTCAGGGACAGGATTACTACGAGCAGTACTTC
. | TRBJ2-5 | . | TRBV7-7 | CASSLDPGLGETQYF | TGTGCCAGCAGCTTAGATCCAGGGTTGGGGGAGACCCAGTACTTC
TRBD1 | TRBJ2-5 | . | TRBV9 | CASSKDRVQETQYF | TGTGCCAGCAGCAAAGACAGGGTTCAAGAGACCCAGTACTTC
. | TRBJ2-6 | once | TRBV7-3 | CASSLQGRSSGANVLTF | TGTGCCAGCAGCTTACAGGGCAGAAGCTCTGGGGCCAACGTCCTGACTTTC
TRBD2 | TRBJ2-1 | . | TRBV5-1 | CASSRGLAYYNEQFF | TGCGCCAGCAGCCGAGGACTAGCGTACTACAATGAGCAGTTCTTC
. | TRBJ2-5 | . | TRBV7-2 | CASRQKGGETQYF | TGTGCCAGCAGGCAAAAGGGGGGGGAGACCCAGTACTTC
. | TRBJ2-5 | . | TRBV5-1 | CASSRAATEEQYF | TGCGCCAGCAGCAGGGCAGCTACGGAGGAGCAGTACTTC
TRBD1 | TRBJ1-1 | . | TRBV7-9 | CASSSRQGDTEAFF | TGTGCCAGCAGCTCTAGACAGGGCGACACTGAAGCTTTCTTT
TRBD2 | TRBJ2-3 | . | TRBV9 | CASSALAGDGTDTQYF | TGTGCCAGCAGCGCTTTAGCGGGGGACGGCACAGATACGCAGTATTTT
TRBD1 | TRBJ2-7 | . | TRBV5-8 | CASSWDRGPLSYEQYF | TGTGCCAGCAGCTGGGACAGGGGCCCCCTCTCCTACGAGCAGTACTTC
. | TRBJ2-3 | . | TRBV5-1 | CASTWSRFTDTQYF | TGCGCCAGCACTTGGTCGAGGTTCACAGATACGCAGTATTTT
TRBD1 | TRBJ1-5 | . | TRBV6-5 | CASSPGTGNQPQHF | TGTGCCAGCAGCCCTGGGACAGGCAATCAGCCCCAGCATTTT
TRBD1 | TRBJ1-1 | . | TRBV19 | CASSSQGASPEAFF | TGTGCCAGTAGTTCCCAGGGGGCGAGCCCTGAAGCTTTCTTT
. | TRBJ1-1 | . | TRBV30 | CAWSRGAAAFF | TGTGCCTGGAGTCGGGGGGCCGCAGCTTTCTTT
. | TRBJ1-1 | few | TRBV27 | CASRDWGAEAFF | TGTGCCAGCCGAGACTGGGGGGCTGAAGCTTTCTTT
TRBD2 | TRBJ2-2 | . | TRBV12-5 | CASGLAPLAGAVTGELFF | TGTGCTAGTGGTTTGGCGCCACTAGCGGGGGCCGTCACCGGGGAGCTGTTTTTT
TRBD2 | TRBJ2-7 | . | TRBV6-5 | CASSPDGLASSEQYF | TGTGCCAGCAGTCCAGATGGACTAGCCTCAAGCGAGCAGTACTTC
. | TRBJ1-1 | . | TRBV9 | CASSARPGAEAFF | TGTGCCAGCAGCGCCCGCCCCGGGGCTGAAGCTTTCTTT
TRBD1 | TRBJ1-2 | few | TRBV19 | CASSIASTGGYGYTF | TGTGCCAGTAGTATAGCCAGTACAGGGGGCTATGGCTACACCTTC
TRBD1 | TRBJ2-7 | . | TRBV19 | CASSGTRTGRGEQYF | TGTGCCAGTAGTGGCACAAGGACAGGTCGGGGAGAGCAGTACTTC
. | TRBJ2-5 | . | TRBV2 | CASFAMPGETQYF | TGTGCCAGTTTTGCAATGCCCGGGGAGACCCAGTACTTC
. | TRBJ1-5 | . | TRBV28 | CASSLGPYSNQPQHF | TGTGCCAGCAGTTTGGGGCCCTATAGCAATCAGCCCCAGCATTTT
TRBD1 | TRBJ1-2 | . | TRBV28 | CASSLSPIRDRGPPIRDYTF | TGTGCCAGCAGTTTATCTCCTATCCGGGACAGGGGCCCCCCAATTCGGGACTACACCTTC
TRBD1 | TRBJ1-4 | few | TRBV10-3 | CAISESRGGAGEKLFF | TGTGCCATCAGTGAGTCAAGAGGGGGCGCGGGAGAAAAACTGTTTTTT
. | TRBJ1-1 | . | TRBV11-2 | CASTSVTGNTEAFF | TGTGCCAGCACCTCAGTTACGGGGAACACTGAAGCTTTCTTT
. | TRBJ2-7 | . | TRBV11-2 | CASSLNSGFTYEQYF | TGTGCCAGCAGCTTAAACTCGGGGTTCACCTACGAGCAGTACTTC
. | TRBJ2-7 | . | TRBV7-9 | CASTLGVASSYEQYF | TGTGCCAGCACCTTAGGGGTGGCTAGCTCCTACGAGCAGTACTTC
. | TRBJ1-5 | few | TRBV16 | CASSLSNQPQHF | TGTGCCAGCAGTCTTAGCAATCAGCCCCAGCATTTT
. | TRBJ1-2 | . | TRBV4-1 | CASSQDRVGSTDTVGSYTF | TGCGCCAGCAGCCAAGATAGAGTGGGGTCGACAGATACGGTAGGATCCTACACCTTC
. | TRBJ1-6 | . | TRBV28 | CASSVRTSFQGRNSPLHF | TGTGCCAGCAGTGTTCGAACCTCTTTTCAGGGAAGGAATTCACCCCTCCACTTT
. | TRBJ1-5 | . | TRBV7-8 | CASSPTAGFQPQHF | TGTGCCAGCAGCCCAACTGCGGGGTTTCAGCCCCAGCATTTT
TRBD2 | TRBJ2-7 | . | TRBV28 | CATLGGAYEQYF | TGTGCCACCCTCGGGGGGGCCTACGAGCAGTACTTC
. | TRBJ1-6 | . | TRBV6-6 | CASSSRGNSPLHF | TGTGCCAGCAGCTCAAGGGGTAATTCACCCCTCCACTTT
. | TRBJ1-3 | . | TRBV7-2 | CASSLDGQYSGNTIYF | TGTGCCAGCAGCTTAGATGGACAGTACTCTGGAAACACCATATATTTT
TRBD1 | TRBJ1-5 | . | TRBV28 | CASGDRINQPQHF | TGTGCCAGCGGGGACAGGATAAATCAGCCCCAGCATTTT
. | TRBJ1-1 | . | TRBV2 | CASSAPLGRGGAFF | TGTGCCAGCAGTGCTCCCCTGGGGAGGGGTGGAGCTTTCTTT
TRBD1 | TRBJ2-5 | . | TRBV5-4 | CASSLALGTGQETQYF | TGTGCCAGCAGCTTGGCTCTGGGGACAGGCCAAGAGACCCAGTACTTC
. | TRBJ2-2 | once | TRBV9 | CASSVAGWGQNTGELFF | TGTGCCAGCAGCGTAGCAGGGTGGGGACAGAACACCGGGGAGCTGTTTTTT
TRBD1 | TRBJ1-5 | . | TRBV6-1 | CASSSQGNQPQHF | TGTGCCAGCAGTTCACAGGGGAATCAGCCCCAGCATTTT
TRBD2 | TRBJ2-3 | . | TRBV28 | CASSPGLAGGTDTQYF | TGTGCCAGCTCTCCGGGACTAGCGGGGGGCACAGATACGCAGTATTTT
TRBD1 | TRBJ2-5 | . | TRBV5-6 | CASSLVGTGGETQYF | TGTGCCAGCAGCTTGGTAGGGACAGGGGGCGAGACCCAGTACTTC